These 22 T cell receptor beta chains originate from one sample sequenced in a study of response to subunit inactivated influenza vaccine. TCRdb re-called the RT-PCR reads through MiXCR, storing one row per CDR3 protein. The sample contains 860,000 or so distinct CDR3 sequences, approximately 22% of which appear only once. The sequences come from PBMCs from blood, collected more than 4 days after vaccination. The receptors shown here come from a man aged 50-60 years who received an inactivated influenza vaccine.

The chain recombines TRBV20-1 with TRBJ2-5, with D possibly being TRBD2 (5 bases). V dropped 8 bases and J dropped 5 bases, with 18 bases sitting between them. CDR1 DFQATT and CDR2 SNEGSKA come from the germline V gene (reference sequence). This CDR3 has 13 amino acids. The CDR3 DNA reads as TGCAGTAGTGCACGCGGGCGCAGGGAGACCCAGTACTTC. Translation: CSSARGRRETQYF.

This clonotype came up many times. The genes are TRBV20-1 and TRBJ2-3, with unresolved D. CDR1 and CDR2 (germline): DFQATT, SNEGSKA (reference sequence). The CDR3 contains 13 residues. The V end lost 3 bases, the J end lost 3 bases, and 10 bases lay between the germline ends. CDR3 sequence reads: CSASLPLTDTQYF. The CDR3 DNA reads TGCAGTGCTAGTCTCCCTCTAACAGATACGCAGTATTTT.

This chain links TRBV20-1 with TRBJ2-2, with 7 bases matching TRBD2. J gave up 0 bases and V 5 bases, and 3 bases lay outside the gene matches. CDR1 and CDR2 (germline): DFQATT, SNEGSKA (reference sequence). The CDR3 totals 14 residues. The CDR3 loop reads CSAVLAANTGELFF. The CDR3 DNA reads as TGCAGTGCTGTCCTAGCGGCGAACACCGGGGAGCTGTTTTTT.

A few counts support this clonotype. The CDR3 loop is CASSQGPTSGGPGVHNEQFF. The CDR3 region has the DNA TGTGCCAGCAGCCAAGGACCGACTAGCGGGGGGCCCGGGGTGCACAATGAGCAGTTCTTC. The rearrangement joins TRBV14 to TRBJ2-1, with 13 positions matching TRBD2. The ends lost 1 base at V and 5 bases at J; junction bases unmatched: 14. This CDR3 has 20 amino acids. Germline CDR1 reads SGHDN; CDR2 reads FVKESK.

This chain joins TRBV7-9 and TRBJ2-1, with 11 bases that match TRBD1. The CDR3 covers 15 residues. The V gene's germline CDR1 is SEHNR and CDR2 FQNEAQ (reference sequence). V gave up 5 bases and J gave up 10 bases; unmatched junction bases: 10. The CDR3 is CASSAGTGGWGEQFF. The CDR3 nucleotides read TGTGCCAGCAGCGCCGGGACAGGGGGATGGGGCGAGCAGTTCTTC. The full variable domain, in which reference TRBV7-9 and TRBJ2-1 provide the parts outside the CDR3, is DTGVSQNPRHKITKRGQNVTFRCDPISEHNRLYWYRQTLGQGPEFLTYFQNEAQLEKSRLLSDRFSAERPKGSFSTLEIQRTEQGDSAMYLCASSAGTGGWGEQFFGPGTRLTVL.

Remarks on this clonotype: One end of the junction does not line up with germline, which may come from a read error. The chain recombines TRBV7-3 with TRBJ2-1; 9 bases are shared with TRBD1. This CDR3 has 14 amino acids. Per germline, CDR1 SGHTA and CDR2 FQGTGA. CDR3 protein: CARSLSGQGIEQFF. The DNA for the CDR3 is TGTGCCAGAAGCTTATCGGGACAGGGTATTGAGCAGTTCTTC.

This chain joins TRBV20-1 and TRBJ2-7, with TRBD1 as a possible D gene (6 bases). The CDR3 totals 13 residues. Germline-derived CDR1 and CDR2 are DFQATT and SNEGSKA (reference sequence). V lost 5 bases to trimming and J lost 4 bases, with 15 bases between them. The CDR3 region has the DNA TGCAGTGCTCCTGGGACACTCCCTTACGAGCAGTACTTC. Translation gives CSAPGTLPYEQYF.

In its sample, this clonotype was seen many times. This chain connects TRBV7-2 to TRBJ2-1; 7 nucleotides line up with TRBD2. Germline loops: CDR1 SGHTA, CDR2 FQGNSA. The CDR3 contains 17 residues. V gave up 1 base and J gave up 0 bases; unmatched junction bases: 6. CDR3 nucleotide sequence: TGTGCCAGCAGCTTAGTGGACGGGAGGAGCTCCTACAATGAGCAGTTCTTC. Protein sequence: CASSLVDGRSSYNEQFF.

The chain links TRBV6-1 to TRBJ1-4; perhaps TRBD1 as D (5 bases). V was shortened by 7 bases and J by 5 bases, with 17 bases between the two germline ends. The length of the CDR3 is 15 residues. Germline-derived CDR1 and CDR2 are MNHNS and SASEGT. The CDR3 reads CASTNRRAGNEKLFF. In DNA, the CDR3 is TGTGCCAGCACCAACCGCCGGGCAGGGAATGAAAAACTGTTTTTT.

The V and J genes are TRBV20-1 and TRBJ2-5, with D tentatively TRBD1 or TRBD2 (5 bases each). Germline CDR1 is DFQATT and CDR2 is SNEGSKA (reference sequence). The CDR3 is made up of 14 amino acids. V lost 5 bases and J lost 4, with 17 bases in between. The CDR3, as DNA: TGCAGTGCTCCGAACCGGGGCCTGCGAGAGACCCAGTACTTC. Translated: CSAPNRGLRETQYF.

CDR3 loop: CSARTLAGEARETQYF. DNA of the CDR3: TGCAGTGCTAGAACCCTAGCGGGAGAGGCCCGGGAGACCCAGTACTTC. V gene TRBV20-1 combines with J gene TRBJ2-5; TRBD2 aligns across 10 bases. The germline V gene has CDR1 DFQATT and CDR2 SNEGSKA (reference sequence). V shed 2 bases, J shed 5 bases, and the junction held 11 bases outside the gene matches. The CDR3 loop spans 16 amino acids.

This chain connects TRBV29-1 to TRBJ2-7, with D perhaps being TRBD1 or TRBD2 (5 bases each). The V end was cut by 1 base, the J end by 3 bases, with 16 bases between. The germline V gene encodes CDR1 SQVTM and CDR2 ANQGSEA. There are 15 residues in the CDR3. The CDR3 DNA follows: TGCAGCGTTGAAGGGGGGACGGACGGGAACTACGAGCAGTACTTC. Translation: CSVEGGTDGNYEQYF.

In this sample, this clonotype turned up a few times. CDR3 protein: CASSGTGGEAGEQYF. In DNA, the CDR3 is TGTGCCAGCAGTGGAACAGGGGGCGAGGCCGGAGAGCAGTACTTC. The J gene is TRBJ2-7, the V gene TRBV27; 9 nucleotides match TRBD1. V dropped 5 bases and J dropped 7; count of bases not matched to a gene: 12. From germline, CDR1 is MNHEY and CDR2 SMNVEV (reference sequence). This CDR3 comprises 15 residues.

The J gene is TRBJ2-3, the V gene TRBV28; tentatively, D is TRBD1 (5 bases). CDR3 length equals 16 residues. V was clipped by 3 bases and J by 4 bases, with 17 bases between them. Germline CDR1 MDHEN, CDR2 SYDVKM. CDR3 coding DNA: TGTGCCAGCAGTTTGGGGCACGGATGGGGCGCAGATACGCAGTATTTT. Amino acids: CASSLGHGWGADTQYF.

This clonotype was seen a few times. This sequence joins TRBV4-2 and TRBJ2-1; tentative D call: TRBD2 (5 bases). Per germline, CDR1 LGHNA and CDR2 YNFKEQ. V was pared by 0 bases and J by 9 bases, with 12 bases between. The CDR3 has 14 residues. CDR3 amino acids: CASSQDVVGAEQFF. The DNA of the CDR3 is TGTGCCAGCAGCCAAGATGTCGTGGGAGCTGAGCAGTTCTTC.

This clonotype was seen repeatedly, ten times or more. The chain joins TRBV7-3 to TRBJ1-6; D remains unclear. The CDR3 spans 13 residues. CDR1 and CDR2 from the germline V gene are SGHTA and FQGTGA. Trimming removed 2 bases from V and 10 bases from J, with 9 bases in between. The DNA for the CDR3 is TGTGCCAGCAGCTTAGGGCAGAGGTCACCCCTCCACTTT. Translated: CASSLGQRSPLHF.

The chain has TRBV12-3 or TRBV12-4 and TRBJ2-1, with D maybe TRBD2 (5 bases). The CDR3 is 14 amino acids. V was clipped by 9 bases and J by 0 bases, with 12 bases between them. Here the CDR3 reads CASESGSSYNEQFF. CDR3 coding DNA: TGTGCCAGTGAATCGGGGAGCTCCTACAATGAGCAGTTCTTC.

V gene TRBV6-1 combines with J gene TRBJ1-1; the D gene is possibly TRBD1 (6 bases). Germline lookup yields CDR1 MNHNS and CDR2 SASEGT. The CDR3 consists of 15 residues. Trimming removed 7 bases from V and 7 bases from J, with 22 bases in between. For the CDR3, the DNA is TGTGCCAGCAAAACGGGGGCGAATGTAGGAGGTGAAGCTTTCTTT. Its protein is CASKTGANVGGEAFF.

In its sample, this clonotype was seen a few times. The V and J genes are TRBV12-3 or TRBV12-4 and TRBJ2-1; 10 nucleotides match TRBD2. The CDR3 has 15 residues. The junction had 7 bases not matched to a gene; V was cut back by 5 bases and J by 6 bases. The CDR3 DNA reads TGTGCCAGCAGTGTAAAGCGGGGGGGCCCCAATGAGCAGTTCTTC. Amino acid sequence: CASSVKRGGPNEQFF.

The V gene is TRBV20-1, the J gene TRBJ2-7; D possibly corresponds to TRBD1 (6 bases). The CDR3 totals 12 residues. The V and J ends lost 3 bases and 6 bases respectively, with 12 bases between them. Germline V gene sequence: CDR1 DFQATT, CDR2 SNEGSKA (reference sequence). The CDR3 DNA reads TGCAGTGCTAGTTCACAGGGCGGCGAGCAGTACTTC. This encodes CSASSQGGEQYF.

V and J are TRBV6-2 or TRBV6-3 and TRBJ2-2, with 7 bases aligning to TRBD1. This CDR3 is built from 15 residues. The V gene end was trimmed by 5 bases and the J gene end by 5 bases; junction bases not matched to a gene: 8. Germline loops: CDR1 MNHEY, CDR2 SVGEGT. The CDR3 reads CASSPDRIKTGELFF. In DNA form, the CDR3 reads TGTGCCAGCAGTCCGGACAGGATAAAGACCGGGGAGCTGTTTTTT.

This clonotype was seen more than once but under ten times. The chain joins TRBV7-9 to TRBJ2-7, with 13 positions matching TRBD2. V lost 3 bases and J lost 0; bases outside the gene matches: 5. The CDR3 has 17 residues. CDR1 SEHNR and CDR2 FQNEAQ come from the germline V gene (reference sequence). In DNA form, the CDR3 reads TGTGCCAGCAGCTTTACTAGCGGGAGGGGTTTCTCCTACGAGCAGTACTTC. It encodes CASSFTSGRGFSYEQYF.